These 32 T cell receptor beta chains were all obtained from the same sample, sequenced in a study of OX40 agonist ivuxolimab in advanced cancers. Library generation was performed with the immunoSEQ multiplex PCR assay. This is the immuneACCESS table as TCRdb keeps it, with only in-frame sequences that have V and J called. A part of the clones is gone; compared with another copy, unresolved V genes explain less than half, and the rest is unexplained. The sample contains under 65,000 clones, roughly 90% of them found a single time. The ten largest make up around 12% of the sample. The specimen comprised CD4+ or CD8+ T cells sorted from blood, sampled in a trial of the OX40 agonist ivuxolimab. The receptors shown here come from an adult with an advanced solid tumor such as melanoma, head and neck, liver or kidney cancer.

V gene TRBV4-2 combines with J gene TRBJ1-2; D might be TRBD1 (5 bases). Germline CDR1 LGHNA, CDR2 YNFKEQ. V was trimmed by 0 bases and J by 6 bases, leaving 17 bases between them. The CDR3 covers 16 residues. The CDR3 protein is CASSQDGTGREHGYTF. For the CDR3, the DNA is TGTGCCAGCAGCCAAGATGGCACAGGTAGGGAGCATGGCTACACCTTC.

This chain links TRBV20-1 with TRBJ1-1, with D perhaps matching TRBD1 (5 bases). Trimming took off 3 bases at V and 8 bases at J, with 10 bases between the two ends. Germline V lookup: CDR1 DFQATT, CDR2 SNEGSKA (reference sequence). CDR3 length: 11 residues. The CDR3 protein is CSARWGGEAFF. Here the CDR3 DNA reads TGCAGTGCTAGGTGGGGGGGGGAAGCTTTCTTT.

The chain employs TRBV13 and TRBJ2-5; D is undetermined. Germline V CDR1 and CDR2: PRHDT, FYEKMQ (reference sequence). V shed 2 bases and J shed 3 bases, with 7 bases lying between them. This CDR3 has 13 amino acids. CDR3 region: CASSLTPKETQYF. The CDR3 DNA reads as TGTGCCAGCAGCTTAACCCCCAAAGAGACCCAGTACTTC.

V is TRBV6-4 and J is TRBJ2-1; tentatively, D is TRBD1 or TRBD2 (5 bases each). This CDR3 spans 14 amino acids. With 6 bases removed from V and 5 bases from J, the gap between germline ends came to 14 bases. Germline V gene sequence: CDR1 MRHNA, CDR2 SNTAGT. This CDR3 is CASSLEWGNNEQFF. In nucleotides, the CDR3 is TGTGCCAGCAGCCTTGAGTGGGGGAACAATGAGCAGTTCTTC.

This clone has a handful of counts. V is TRBV5-1 and J is TRBJ2-5; D gene uncertain. The CDR3 spans 14 residues. Trimming took off 6 bases at V and 4 bases at J, with 16 bases between the two ends. Germline CDR1 SGHRS, CDR2 YFSETQ. CDR3 DNA: TGCGCCAGCAACTCTGGAGTATTGGGAGAGACCCAGTACTTC. This sequence encodes CASNSGVLGETQYF.

The V gene is TRBV19, the J gene TRBJ1-1, with D unclear. The V gene's germline CDR1 is LNHDA and CDR2 SQIVND (reference sequence). V lost 9 bases and J 7 bases, leaving 21 bases between the germline ends. This CDR3 contains 14 residues. The CDR3 coding sequence is TGTGCCAGCGCTGCCTTAACAGCTCCCATTGAAGCTTTCTTT. The encoded protein is CASAALTAPIEAFF.

This clone is labeled as medium-sized (0.01 to 0.1%). The chain joins TRBV4-1 to TRBJ2-7, with 8 bases matching TRBD2. Germline CDR1 MGHRA, CDR2 YSYEKL. V shed 2 bases, J shed 6 bases, and the junction held 12 bases outside the gene matches. This CDR3 region has 16 residues. This CDR3 is CASSQPFQRGIAEQYF. The CDR3 nucleotides read TGCGCCAGCAGCCAACCGTTCCAGCGGGGGATAGCCGAGCAGTACTTC.

This sequence joins TRBV5-1 and TRBJ1-4, with D possibly being TRBD1 (6 bases). This CDR3 spans 13 amino acids. V lost 4 bases and J 4 bases, leaving 8 bases between the germline ends. Germline loops: CDR1 SGHRS, CDR2 YFSETQ. The CDR3 DNA sequence: TGCGCCAGCAGCGGAGGGGGTAATGAAAAACTGTTTTTT. It is translated as CASSGGGNEKLFF.

The rearrangement joins TRBV5-1 to TRBJ1-1, with D possibly being TRBD1 (6 bases). This CDR3 spans 14 amino acids. The V end was cut by 2 bases, the J end by 6 bases, with 14 bases between. CDR1 is SGHRS and CDR2 is YFSETQ in the germline V gene. CDR3 nucleotide sequence: TGCGCCAGCAGCTTTACGGGTGGGGGCGCTGAAGCTTTCTTT. This encodes CASSFTGGGAEAFF. The complete variable domain, with remaining parts taken from reference TRBV5-1 and TRBJ1-1, reads KAGVTQTPRYLIKTRGQQVTLSCSPISGHRSVSWYQQTPGQGLQFLFEYFSETQRNKGNFPGRFSGRQFSNSRSEMNVSTLELGDSALYLCASSFTGGGAEAFFGQGTRLTVV.

The chain employs TRBV2 and TRBJ2-2; D remains unclear. V was cut by 4 bases and J by 1 base, with 7 bases left in between. The length of the CDR3 is 14 residues. Germline V gives CDR1 SNHLY, CDR2 FYNNEI. The CDR3 here is CASSVYRNTGELFF. CDR3 in DNA: TGTGCCAGCAGTGTGTACAGGAACACCGGGGAGCTGTTTTTT.

The chain combines TRBV4-2 with TRBJ2-5, with 7 nucleotides matching TRBD1. The germline gives CDR1 LGHNA, CDR2 YNFKEQ. There are 14 residues in the CDR3. J was trimmed by 5 bases and V by 1 base; bases with no gene match: 4. Here the CDR3 DNA reads TGTGCCAGCAGCCAAGGTCCACAGGGGGAGACCCAGTACTTC. It yields the protein CASSQGPQGETQYF.

This chain connects TRBV19 to TRBJ2-2; TRBD1 is a possible D gene (7 bases). From germline, CDR1 is LNHDA and CDR2 SQIVND (reference sequence). The CDR3 length is 16 residues. Trimming pared 6 bases from V and 2 bases from J, leaving 16 bases between. CDR3 loop: CASSRRGQPNTGELFF. The DNA of the CDR3 is TGTGCCAGTAGCAGGAGGGGACAGCCCAACACCGGGGAGCTGTTTTTT.

The CDR3 sequence: CASSPDWDPHEQYF. CDR3 sequence (DNA): TGCGCCAGCAGCCCGGACTGGGATCCCCACGAGCAGTACTTC. The chain is built from TRBV5-1 and TRBJ2-7, with D maybe TRBD2 (5 bases). The CDR3 is made up of 14 amino acids. Germline V gene data show CDR1 as SGHRS and CDR2 as YFSETQ. Trimming stripped 4 bases from V and 5 bases from J, with 16 bases between.

This clone appeared a few times. This sequence joins TRBV14 and TRBJ1-1; 7 nucleotides line up with TRBD1. The CDR3 has 12 residues. Trimming removed 4 bases from V and 7 bases from J; junction bases left unmatched: 3. Germline CDR1 SGHDN, CDR2 FVKESK. This chain's CDR3 is CASSRNRGEAFF. CDR3 DNA sequence: TGTGCCAGCAGCCGAAACAGGGGTGAAGCTTTCTTT.

This clone is a singleton in its sample. The chain recombines TRBV7-3 with TRBJ2-3; 8 nucleotides align to TRBD2. The CDR3 covers 15 residues. Germline values: CDR1 SGHTA, CDR2 FQGTGA. V lost 3 bases and J lost 0; bases outside the gene matches: 2. The CDR3 DNA sequence: TGTGCCAGCAGCTTTGGCGGGGGGAGCACAGATACGCAGTATTTT. This encodes CASSFGGGSTDTQYF.

This rearrangement joins TRBV21-1 to TRBJ2-2; no check of the table's D call, TRBD1, against the DNA was made. TRBV21-1 counts as a pseudogene. CDR3 size: 17 residues. CDR3: CASSVRRDRPNTGELFF. As DNA, the CDR3 is TGTGCCAGCAGCGTGAGACGGGACAGGCCGAACACCGGGGAGCTGTTTTTT.

CDR3 region: CASSSTGTGNTIYF. The CDR3 DNA reads TGTGCCAGCAGCTCTACAGGGACTGGAAACACCATATATTTT. The genes are TRBV27 and TRBJ1-3; tentative D call: TRBD1 (6 bases). The CDR3 is 14 amino acids. Germline lookup yields CDR1 MNHEY and CDR2 SMNVEV (reference sequence). Trimming took 6 bases from V and 2 from J, leaving 11 bases between them.

The chain is built from TRBV2 and TRBJ1-1, with D perhaps TRBD1 (5 bases). V was trimmed by 8 bases and J by 0 bases, leaving 13 bases between them. The CDR3 covers 14 residues. Germline CDR1 is SNHLY and CDR2 is FYNNEI. CDR3 in DNA: TGTGCCAGCCTGGATGGCAGGGTGAACACTGAAGCTTTCTTT. Encoded protein: CASLDGRVNTEAFF.

The chain has TRBV28 and TRBJ2-7, with a weak D call TRBD1 (5 bases). CDR3 length equals 14 residues. The germline gives CDR1 MDHEN, CDR2 SYDVKM. Trimming left V 6 bases short and J 2 bases short, with 14 bases between. The CDR3 nucleotides read TGTGCCAGCAGCTCCCCCACAGGCACCTACGAGCAGTACTTC. It yields the protein CASSSPTGTYEQYF.

This clone was seen only once. The chain carries TRBV4-2 and TRBJ2-1; TRBD2 agrees at 7 bases. Trimming removed 1 base from V and 7 bases from J; junction bases left unmatched: 7. The CDR3 contains 15 residues. Germline CDR1 and CDR2: LGHNA and YNFKEQ. CDR3 nucleotide sequence: TGTGCCAGCAGCCAAGGGGAGGGCTCGGAGAATGAGCAGTTCTTC. It specifies CASSQGEGSENEQFF.

V is TRBV29-1 and J is TRBJ2-5; no clear D gene. The CDR3 has 14 amino acids. V lost 7 bases to trimming and J lost 7 bases, with 22 bases between them. Germline lookup yields CDR1 SQVTM and CDR2 ANQGSEA. CDR3 bases: TGCAGCGCTGCTTCGGGCCCTCTGATAGGGACCCAGTACTTC. Translating it yields CSAASGPLIGTQYF.

The chain uses TRBV2 and TRBJ1-1; D perhaps matches TRBD1 (5 bases). The CDR3 length is 15 residues. With 4 bases removed from V and 1 base from J, the gap between germline ends came to 13 bases. In germline, CDR1 is SNHLY, CDR2 FYNNEI. CDR3 sequence (DNA): TGTGCCAGCAGTGTAAATCAGGGAACGAACACTGAAGCTTTCTTT. It codes for CASSVNQGTNTEAFF.

This chain connects TRBV19 to TRBJ2-7; no reliable D call. Germline CDR1 and CDR2: LNHDA and SQIVND (reference sequence). V gave up 7 bases and J gave up 6 bases, with 19 bases separating them. The CDR3 runs to 14 residues. Here the CDR3 reads CASTDNFQTGEQYF. The CDR3 coding sequence is TGTGCCAGTACCGATAACTTTCAGACGGGCGAGCAGTACTTC.

This chain connects TRBV6-5 to TRBJ1-1; no firm D call. The V gene lost 2 bases and the J gene lost 6 bases, with 13 bases spanning the gap. This CDR3 contains 14 residues. Germline CDR1 reads MNHEY; CDR2 reads SVGAGI. CDR3: CASSYPVSLAEAFF. The CDR3 region has the DNA TGTGCCAGCAGTTACCCGGTTAGTCTCGCTGAAGCTTTCTTT.

This chain's CDR3 is CASSLGLAGGETQYF. CDR3 sequence (DNA): TGCGCCAGCAGCTTGGGTCTAGCGGGAGGAGAGACCCAGTACTTC. The rearrangement links TRBV5-1 to TRBJ2-5; TRBD2 matches 11 bases. The CDR3 consists of 15 residues. Germline V gene data show CDR1 as SGHRS and CDR2 as YFSETQ. J was trimmed by 4 bases and V by 0 bases; bases with no gene match: 2. Full variable domain (rest looked up from reference TRBV5-1 and TRBJ2-5): KAGVTQTPRYLIKTRGQQVTLSCSPISGHRSVSWYQQTPGQGLQFLFEYFSETQRNKGNFPGRFSGRQFSNSRSEMNVSTLELGDSALYLCASSLGLAGGETQYFGPGTRLLVL.

This chain joins TRBV12-1 and TRBJ1-2. TRBV12-1 is assigned pseudogene status. This CDR3 is built from 12 residues. For the CDR3, the DNA is TGTGCCAGCAGCCGACCCAACCAAGGCTACACCTTC. Amino acids: CASSRPNQGYTF.

The chain links TRBV5-1 to TRBJ1-1; D unresolved. Trimming cost V 4 bases and J 4 bases, with 11 bases left between them. This CDR3 has 13 amino acids. Germline CDR1 and CDR2: SGHRS and YFSETQ. The CDR3 loop reads CASSPLSFTEAFF. The CDR3 bases are TGCGCCAGCAGCCCCCTGAGTTTCACTGAAGCTTTCTTT.

The chain recombines TRBV6-6 with TRBJ1-5; D unclear. Trimming left V 2 bases short and J 3 bases short, with 5 bases between. The germline gives CDR1 MNHNY, CDR2 SVGAGI (reference sequence). The length of the CDR3 is 13 residues. CDR3 protein: CASSYRANQPQHF. The CDR3 nucleotides are TGTGCCAGCAGTTACAGGGCCAATCAGCCCCAGCATTTT.

The chain couples TRBV25-1 to TRBJ1-2; D may be TRBD1 (5 bases). Germline lookup yields CDR1 MGHDK and CDR2 SYGVNS. The CDR3 covers 12 residues. V was trimmed by 4 bases and J by 5 bases, leaving 8 bases between them. CDR3 sequence (DNA): TGTGCCAGCAGTGGGGCAGGGTATGGCTACACCTTC. Translating gives CASSGAGYGYTF.

This clone was seen only once. The J gene is TRBJ2-5, the V gene TRBV2; 8 bases line up with TRBD1. V was pared by 7 bases and J by 3 bases, with 7 bases of the junction left unmatched. The germline gives CDR1 SNHLY, CDR2 FYNNEI. CDR3 length: 14 amino acids. The CDR3 region is CASNHRDRKETQYF. In nucleotides, the CDR3 is TGTGCCAGCAACCACCGGGACAGGAAAGAGACCCAGTACTTC.

This clone was detected only once. The chain couples TRBV21-1 to TRBJ2-6; the listed D gene, TRBD1, was not tested against the DNA. TRBV21-1 is an annotated pseudogene. This CDR3 is built from 17 residues. The CDR3 DNA reads TGTGCCAGCAGCTTGGACAGGGCGGAATCTGGGGCCAACGTCCTGACTTTC. Translated: CASSLDRAESGANVLTF.

This chain joins TRBV6-5 and TRBJ2-4; a possible D gene is TRBD1 (6 bases). The CDR3 runs 15 residues. V lost 4 bases and J lost 9, with 19 bases in between. Germline CDR1 MNHEY, CDR2 SVGAGI. As DNA, the CDR3 is TGTGCCAGCAGTTCCCCAGGGGCAGGGTCGGGCATTCAGTACTTC. Translated, it gives CASSSPGAGSGIQYF.